Each of the 20 T cell receptor beta chains below was sequenced from the same sample in a study of shared clonotypes between healthy human individuals. Profiled with immunoSEQ multiplex PCR; TCRdb holds only in-frame clones, not every one. Among about 1 million clones listed, about 74% were seen once. Specimen: memory CD4+ T cells sorted from blood. Subset here: CD45RA-negative fraction. Receptors were obtained from a man between 18 and 35 years old in good health.

The chain links TRBV10-2 to TRBJ2-7; 11 nucleotides agree with TRBD2. Germline V gene lookup returns CDR1 WSHSY and CDR2 SAAADI. V shed 4 bases and J 4 bases; nucleotides not matched to a gene: 0. This CDR3 is built from 13 residues. CDR3 amino acids: CASSASGGYEQYF. The CDR3 coding sequence is TGCGCCAGCAGTGCTAGCGGGGGGTACGAGCAGTACTTC.

The gene calls are TRBV9 and TRBJ1-3; D uncertain. CDR1 is SGDLS and CDR2 is YYNGEE in the germline V gene. This CDR3 spans 15 amino acids. Trimming stripped 0 bases from V and 0 bases from J, with 7 bases between. The CDR3 region is CASSVGVSSGNTIYF. CDR3 coding DNA: TGTGCCAGCAGCGTAGGTGTGAGCTCTGGAAACACCATATATTTT.

The J gene is TRBJ1-1, the V gene TRBV6-4; D call uncertain. Germline V CDR1 and CDR2: MRHNA, SNTAGT. The CDR3 covers 13 residues. V lost 5 bases and J 2 bases, leaving 9 bases between the germline ends. The CDR3 is CASSLGGNTEAFF. The CDR3, as DNA: TGTGCCAGCAGTCTGGGAGGAAACACTGAAGCTTTCTTT.

The chain has TRBV10-3 and TRBJ1-4; D is ambiguous. V was trimmed by 2 bases and J by 7 bases, leaving 8 bases between them. The CDR3 covers 13 residues. Germline V lookup: CDR1 ENHRY, CDR2 SYGVKD. CDR3 sequence reads: CAISEVMVEKLFF. CDR3 nucleotide sequence: TGTGCCATCAGTGAGGTAATGGTTGAAAAACTGTTTTTT.

The chain joins TRBV7-3 to TRBJ2-7, with TRBD1 as a possible D gene (6 bases). The length of the CDR3 is 14 residues. In germline, CDR1 is SGHTA, CDR2 FQGTGA. V dropped 5 bases and J dropped 5 bases, with 16 bases sitting between them. CDR3 region: CASSRNRVADEQYF. The CDR3 coding sequence is TGTGCCAGCAGCCGAAACAGGGTTGCGGACGAGCAGTACTTC.

The CDR3 coding sequence is TGTGCCAGCTCAACGGGGAGTTTATACGAGCAGTACTTC. This sequence encodes CASSTGSLYEQYF. This rearrangement joins TRBV18 to TRBJ2-7, with D tentatively TRBD2 (5 bases). Germline loops: CDR1 KGHSH, CDR2 LQKENI. CDR3 length: 13 residues. The V end lost 5 bases, the J end lost 4 bases, and 12 bases lay between the germline ends.

The J gene is TRBJ1-4, the V gene TRBV5-8; 9 bases line up with TRBD1. Germline assignment: CDR1 SGHTS and CDR2 YDEGEE. This CDR3 is 19 amino acids long. J gave up 8 bases and V 4 bases, and 21 bases lay outside the gene matches. The CDR3 is CASSGGTGTKSLMGEKLFF. CDR3 nucleotide sequence: TGTGCCAGCAGCGGAGGGACAGGGACAAAGAGCTTAATGGGGGAAAAACTGTTTTTT.

The V and J genes are TRBV9 and TRBJ1-4; tentatively, D is TRBD1 (6 bases). Germline loops: CDR1 SGDLS, CDR2 YYNGEE. This CDR3 has 14 residues. V shed 2 bases and J shed 4 bases, with 9 bases lying between them. In DNA, the CDR3 is TGTGCCAGCAGCGTCGGACAGATTAATGAAAAACTGTTTTTT. Its translation: CASSVGQINEKLFF.

The genes are TRBV6-6 and TRBJ2-7, with D hard to call. V was trimmed by 6 bases and J by 0 bases, leaving 12 bases between them. Germline V gives CDR1 MNHNY, CDR2 SVGAGI (reference sequence). The CDR3 sequence is 14 residues long. CDR3 sequence: CASSSQKGSYEQYF. Here the CDR3 DNA reads TGTGCCAGCAGCTCCCAGAAGGGCTCCTACGAGCAGTACTTC.

This chain connects TRBV29-1 to TRBJ2-2; 10 nucleotides line up with TRBD1. V was clipped by 5 bases and J by 4 bases; unmatched bases: 4. The CDR3 runs to 14 residues. CDR1 and CDR2 (germline): SQVTM, ANQGSEA. The DNA of the CDR3 is TGCAGCGTTATAGGACAGGGGGTCACCGGGGAGCTGTTTTTT. Protein: CSVIGQGVTGELFF.

The chain combines TRBV7-2 with TRBJ2-3; D not resolved. CDR1 and CDR2 (germline): SGHTA, FQGNSA. There are 13 residues in the CDR3. Trimming removed 0 bases at V and 4 bases at J, with 5 bases between. CDR3 coding DNA: TGTGCCAGCAGCTTAGCGAGGTCAGATACGCAGTATTTT. The encoded protein is CASSLARSDTQYF.

This clone occurred a few times. Other DNA variants within this sample encode the same CDR3. The J gene is TRBJ1-6, the V gene TRBV27; D gene ambiguous. CDR3 length equals 12 residues. Germline-derived CDR1 and CDR2 are MNHEY and SMNVEV (reference sequence). The V and J ends lost 3 bases and 5 bases respectively, with 2 bases between them. This CDR3 is CASSLNNSPLHF. CDR3 DNA sequence: TGTGCCAGCAGTTTGAATAATTCACCCCTCCACTTT.

V and J are TRBV7-9 and TRBJ1-2; 9 bases agree with TRBD1. With 4 bases clipped from V and 3 bases from J, the junction kept 15 bases outside the gene matches. The V gene's germline CDR1 is SEHNR and CDR2 FQNEAQ (reference sequence). The CDR3 consists of 18 residues. The CDR3 sequence is CASSSRFEGTGKHYGYTF. The CDR3 nucleotides read TGTGCCAGCAGCTCCCGTTTCGAAGGGACAGGGAAACACTATGGCTACACCTTC.

J is TRBJ1-2 and V is TRBV27; TRBD1 agrees at 8 bases. The CDR3 loop spans 14 amino acids. V lost 6 bases, J lost 8 bases, and 11 bases stayed unmatched. Germline V gene data show CDR1 as MNHEY and CDR2 as SMNVEV (reference sequence). In DNA, the CDR3 is TGTGCCAGCAGGAAGACAGGGGCTGAGGGGGGCTACACCTTC. This encodes CASRKTGAEGGYTF.

This sequence joins TRBV5-6 and TRBJ2-7; 10 bases are shared with TRBD1. CDR1 is SGHDT and CDR2 is YYEEEE in the germline V gene. V gave up 4 bases and J gave up 1 base; unmatched junction bases: 11. The CDR3 has 17 amino acids. The CDR3 region has the DNA TGTGCCAGCAGCCGGCGGGACAGGGGTTCCCAGTCCTACGAGCAGTACTTC. It yields the protein CASSRRDRGSQSYEQYF.

V usage is TRBV6-6 and J usage is TRBJ2-1, with 9 bases matching TRBD1. The trim removed 6 bases at V and 6 bases at J, leaving 9 bases unmatched. CDR1 and CDR2 from the germline V gene are MNHNY and SVGAGI (reference sequence). The CDR3 totals 15 residues. The CDR3 DNA sequence: TGTGCCAGCAGGCTCACCGGGACAGGGAGCAATGAGCAGTTCTTC. It translates to CASRLTGTGSNEQFF.

V gene TRBV11-2 combines with J gene TRBJ2-3, with D possibly being TRBD1 (5 bases). CDR3 length equals 16 residues. V was clipped by 2 bases and J by 5 bases, with 17 bases between them. Germline loops: CDR1 SGHAT, CDR2 FQNNGV. This CDR3 reads CASSLIQGTWLDTQYF. The CDR3 nucleotides read TGTGCCAGCAGCTTAATCCAGGGAACATGGCTAGATACGCAGTATTTT.

The chain recombines TRBV6-1 with TRBJ2-2; the match to TRBD1 covers 8 bases. The CDR3 is 14 amino acids. Germline CDR1 and CDR2: MNHNS and SASEGT. The ends lost 8 bases at V and 3 bases at J; junction bases unmatched: 5. For the CDR3, the DNA is TGTGCCAGCCCTCCGGACAGGGACACCGGGGAGCTGTTTTTT. This sequence encodes CASPPDRDTGELFF.

The chain has TRBV30 and TRBJ2-7; D may be TRBD1 (7 bases). V lost 3 bases and J 4 bases, leaving 13 bases between the germline ends. This CDR3 has 13 residues. Looked up from germline, CDR1 is GTSNPN and CDR2 is SVGIG (reference sequence). For the CDR3, the DNA is TGTGCCTGGAGGGCGGGACAGCCTTACGAGCAGTACTTC. This sequence encodes CAWRAGQPYEQYF. The full variable domain, rest sourced from reference TRBV30 and TRBJ2-7, is SQTIHQWPATLVQPVGSPLSLECTVEGTSNPNLYWYRQAAGRGLQLLFYSVGIGQISSEVPQNLSASRPQDRQFILSSKKLLLSDSGFYLCAWRAGQPYEQYFGPGTRLTVT.

CDR3 bases: TGCGCCAGCAGCTTTAGCGGGCAATTAGAGACCCAGTACTTC. Its protein is CASSFSGQLETQYF. This sequence joins TRBV5-1 and TRBJ2-5, with 7 bases identical to TRBD2. Trimming took 2 bases from V and 4 from J; bases not matched to a gene: 5. Germline lookup yields CDR1 SGHRS and CDR2 YFSETQ. The CDR3 runs to 14 residues. The full variable domain, with the rest looked up from reference TRBV5-1 and TRBJ2-5, is KAGVTQTPRYLIKTRGQQVTLSCSPISGHRSVSWYQQTPGQGLQFLFEYFSETQRNKGNFPGRFSGRQFSNSRSEMNVSTLELGDSALYLCASSFSGQLETQYFGPGTRLLVL.